This TCR beta chain was identified during a study of vaccination and CD4 T cells after COVID-19. The wider study: Collection of post-COVID samples occurred a median 101 days after diagnosis, spanning a range of 35 to 161. Overlapping peptides of the spike proteins of SARS-CoV-2, HCoV-NL63, HCoV-OC43 and HCoV-229E were used for cell stimulation. Study-level results: Early post-infection timepoints were not included, and relatively few convalescent patients were studied.

The Oncomine TCR Beta short-read assay was applied to DNA of cultured CD4+ T cells. TCRdb reprocessed the PCR reads via MiXCR and lists one record per CDR3 protein. The sample contains about 20,000 distinct CDR3 sequences, about 41% of which appear only once. Notes on this clonotype: Its cognate antigen is unknown.

The CDR3 sequence is 17 residues long. This sample's treatment: approximately 11-day PBMC culture with coronavirus spike peptide pools or control peptides (ViraFEST assay). The source of this sequence is a human donor who had recovered from COVID-19. V gene TRBV21-1 combines with J gene TRBJ2-3. TRBV21-1 is a documented pseudogene. The material sequenced was CD4+ T cells from blood, cultured in vitro. The CDR3 coding sequence is TGTGCCAGCAGCAAAGAAGTCGGCCGGACCTGCACAGATACGCAGTATTTT. The encoded protein is CASSKEVGRTCTDTQYF.